The 6 T cell receptor beta chains in this list originate from one sample, sequenced in a study of blood T cell repertoires in COVID-19. TCRdb keeps only in-frame clones here, not all; method: immunoSEQ multiplex PCR. Here the sample spans approximately 350,000 clones, around four fifths being singletons. The specimen sequenced was peripheral blood. All receptors derive from a man aged 25-40 years with active or convalescent COVID-19.

This clone was found a few times. V usage is TRBV6-1 and J usage is TRBJ1-2, with no clear D. The ends were cut back, 6 bases at V and 6 bases at J, with 8 bases in the middle. The length of the CDR3 is 11 residues. Per germline, CDR1 MNHNS and CDR2 SASEGT. The CDR3 region is CASSPGDGYTF. The CDR3 coding sequence is TGTGCCAGCAGCCCCGGGGATGGCTACACCTTC.

This rearrangement joins TRBV18 to TRBJ2-4, with 8 bases lining up with TRBD1. CDR3 size: 20 residues. Germline assignment: CDR1 KGHSH and CDR2 LQKENI. Trimming at V came to 6 bases and at J to 0 bases, leaving 19 bases not matched to a gene. The CDR3 protein is CASSLLRTGKTLLAKNIQYF. In DNA form, the CDR3 reads TGTGCCAGCTCCCTACTCCGGACAGGGAAGACCCTTCTAGCCAAAAACATTCAGTACTTC.

The chain links TRBV18 to TRBJ2-6; 10 bases agree with TRBD1. With V trimmed by 3 bases and J by 0 bases, 14 bases remained unmatched. The germline V gene encodes CDR1 KGHSH and CDR2 LQKENI. The CDR3 spans 21 residues. The CDR3: CASSPSYSGTGEVSGANVLTF. For the CDR3, the DNA is TGTGCCAGCTCACCGTCTTATTCCGGGACAGGGGAAGTCTCTGGGGCCAACGTCCTGACTTTC.

This chain connects TRBV5-4 to TRBJ2-1; a possible D gene is TRBD1 (5 bases). The CDR3 runs 11 residues. Deletions cut 10 bases from V and 10 bases from J, with 15 bases between. The germline gives CDR1 SGHNT, CDR2 YYREEE (reference sequence). CDR3 sequence reads: CAAELGAEQFF. The DNA of the CDR3 is TGTGCCGCCGAGCTTGGGGCGGAGCAGTTCTTC.

This clone appeared many times. V and J are TRBV4-1 and TRBJ2-7, with 9 bases identical to TRBD1. The V segment lost 4 bases and the J segment 2 bases; nucleotides outside the gene matches: 9. CDR1 and CDR2 from the germline V gene are MGHRA and YSYEKL. The CDR3 covers 16 residues. CDR3 loop: CASSPGGGQGAYEQYF. The DNA of the CDR3 is TGCGCCAGCAGCCCTGGCGGGGGACAGGGAGCCTACGAGCAGTACTTC.

This clone was observed once. The chain combines TRBV5-1 with TRBJ2-3; D is possibly TRBD2 (7 bases). Germline assignment: CDR1 SGHRS and CDR2 YFSETQ. The V end was cut by 4 bases, the J end by 2 bases, with 14 bases between. This CDR3 has 15 residues. The CDR3 bases are TGCGCCAGCAGCCTCCGGGGGGCGGCCACAGATACGCAGTATTTT. As protein: CASSLRGAATDTQYF.